Listed here is a single T cell receptor beta chain. The antigen remains unidentified. With 6 bases removed from V and 0 bases from J, the gap between germline ends came to 9 bases. The CDR3 contains 14 residues. Germline CDR1 and CDR2: LNHDA and SQIVND (reference sequence). Execution of the assay was at deep level. Sequenced by immunoSEQ multiplex PCR; TCRdb stores in-frame clones only, minus some. Among about 1.5 million clones listed, under 99% were seen once. The data belong to a study of shared clonotypes between healthy human individuals. Findings of the study overall: For sorted subsets, rarefaction showed incomplete sequencing despite large depth.

Sequencing was performed on naive CD4+ T cells sorted from blood. Regarding subset: CD45RA+ positively selected. The clonotype was recovered from a man younger than 40 in good health. The chain joins TRBV19 to TRBJ1-5, with D perhaps TRBD1 (5 bases). The DNA for the CDR3 is TGTGCCAGTAGCAGGGCTTATAGCAATCAGCCCCAGCATTTT. It specifies CASSRAYSNQPQHF. The full variable domain, in which reference TRBV19 and TRBJ1-5 provide the parts outside the CDR3, is DGGITQSPKYLFRKEGQNVTLSCEQNLNHDAMYWYRQDPGQGLRLIYYSQIVNDFQKGDIAEGYSVSREKKESFPLTVTSAQKNPTAFYLCASSRAYSNQPQHFGDGTRLSIL.